This T cell receptor (beta chain) is drawn from a study of neurological immune-mediated disorders. This clonotype was detected many times. Germline V lookup: CDR1 KGHSH, CDR2 LQKENI. V dropped 1 base and J dropped 4; count of bases not matched to a gene: 15. The CDR3 is 18 amino acids. MiXCR, run by TCRdb on the 5' RACE reads, gives a single entry per CDR3 protein. This repertoire shows roughly 25,000 distinct CDR3 sequences, approximately 7% found once; its top ten account for about 4.5%. The receptor comes from a woman aged 40-49 years in good health. The chain is built from TRBV18 and TRBJ2-7; 8 nucleotides agree with TRBD2. The sequenced material came from PBMCs. The CDR3 is CASSPLWANPGGIYEQYF. The CDR3, as DNA: TGTGCCAGCTCACCACTCTGGGCGAACCCGGGAGGGATTTACGAGCAGTACTTC.